Included here is one T cell receptor (beta chain) sequence, with context. The data were obtained in a study of technical replicates of blood from a few donors. Profiling relied on immunoSEQ multiplex PCR, and the TCRdb table lists in-frame clones only, not all of them. The sample lists some 87,000 clones; just over 95% were seen once. Germline CDR1 SEHNR, CDR2 FQNEAQ (reference sequence). V gave up 5 bases and J gave up 8 bases; unmatched junction bases: 10. CDR3 length: 15 residues. Sequenced: T cells isolated from PBMCs. This receptor was taken from a human donor in good health. V usage is TRBV7-9 and J usage is TRBJ2-1, with TRBD2 identical over 9 bases. CDR3 loop: CASSRDSGGQYEQFF. The CDR3 coding sequence is TGTGCCAGCAGCCGAGACAGCGGGGGGCAATATGAGCAGTTCTTC.